This T cell receptor (beta chain) was observed in a study of blood T cell repertoires in COVID-19. Libraries were prepared by immunoSEQ multiplex PCR; TCRdb keeps only in-frame clonotypes and omits some of them. The sample lists hundreds of thousands of clones; under 95% were seen once. The CDR3 loop spans 14 amino acids. V gave up 1 base and J gave up 4 bases, with 11 bases separating them. Germline CDR1 and CDR2: GTSNPN and SVGIG (reference sequence). The clonotype comes from a woman aged 18-30 years who had recovered from COVID-19. This rearrangement joins TRBV30 to TRBJ1-3, with no clear D. Sequencing was performed on peripheral blood. This CDR3 is CAWSGLPLGNTIYF. CDR3 nucleotides: TGTGCCTGGAGTGGCTTACCTCTAGGAAACACCATATATTTT.